The text below deals with one T cell receptor beta chain. Its antigen remains unknown. CDR3 size: 15 residues. The V and J ends lost 7 bases and 4 bases, in that order; junction bases with no gene match: 6. The sample comes from a study of T cell repertoires in cytomegalovirus infection. About the study: The public TCR beta signatures pointed to both CMV infection and matching HLA type.

Study-wide findings and caveats: The ex vivo response was dominated by HLA-C-restricted CMV-specific TCR beta clonotypes.

TCRdb ran MiXCR on the reads and lists one entry per CDR3 protein. The sample carries around 570,000 distinct CDR3 sequences, around 40% recorded once. The source of this sequence is a human donor in good health (CMV status not recorded). Some clones in this sample may be carry-over from other donors' samples. The chain links TRBV12-3 or TRBV12-4 to TRBJ2-5, with 13 nucleotides matching TRBD2. The sample was cultured PBMCs, taken from culture after CMV antigen stimulation. For the CDR3, the DNA is TGTGCCAGCACCTGGACTAGCGGGAGTCGAGAGACCCAGTACTTC. This codes for CASTWTSGSRETQYF.